Below, one TCR beta chain is given with its context. The target antigen is unknown. RNA was extracted from bulk tissue without any cell sorting. These data come from a study of tumor and adjacent non-tumor tissue in lung cancer. TCRbeta libraries were built with three rounds of nested PCR, modified from ARM-PCR. TCRdb itself ran the multiplex PCR reads through MiXCR, one entry per CDR3 protein. Of tens of thousands of distinct CDR3 sequences in the sample, around 73% are singletons; the top ten hold 28%. This CDR3 contains 17 residues. The germline V gene has CDR1 MNHNS and CDR2 SASEGT. Trimming left V 4 bases short and J 3 bases short, with 16 bases between. Whole-study results and caveats: Higher tumor TCR diversity was associated with shorter survival. In normal lung, the top 100 clones were significantly more dominant than in tumor.

This clonotype originated in a man in his sixties with non-small cell lung cancer. This chain links TRBV6-1 with TRBJ2-6; D might be TRBD2 (5 bases). Sequencing was carried out using lung tumor tissue. The CDR3 sequence: CASSAHPWTCGANVLTF. The CDR3 coding sequence is TGTGCCAGCAGTGCCCACCCATGGACTTGTGGGGCCAACGTCCTGACTTTC.